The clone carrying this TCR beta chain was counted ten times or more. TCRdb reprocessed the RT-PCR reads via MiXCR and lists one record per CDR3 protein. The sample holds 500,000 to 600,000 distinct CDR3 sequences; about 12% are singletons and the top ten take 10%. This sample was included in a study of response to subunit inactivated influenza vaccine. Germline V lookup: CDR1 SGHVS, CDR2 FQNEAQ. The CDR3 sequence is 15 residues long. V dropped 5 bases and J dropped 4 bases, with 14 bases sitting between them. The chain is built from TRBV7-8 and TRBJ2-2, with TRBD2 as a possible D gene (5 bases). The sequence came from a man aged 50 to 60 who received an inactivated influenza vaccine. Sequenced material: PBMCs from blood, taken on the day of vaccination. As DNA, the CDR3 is TGTGCCAGCAGCACTAGAAGCGGTTTCACCGGGGAGCTGTTTTTT. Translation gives CASSTRSGFTGELFF. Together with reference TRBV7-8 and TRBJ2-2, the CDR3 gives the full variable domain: GAGVSQSPRYKVAKRGQDVALRCDPISGHVSLFWYQQALGQGPEFLTYFQNEAQLDKSGLPSDRFFAERPEGSVSTLKIQRTQQEDSAVYLCASSTRSGFTGELFFGEGSRLTVL.